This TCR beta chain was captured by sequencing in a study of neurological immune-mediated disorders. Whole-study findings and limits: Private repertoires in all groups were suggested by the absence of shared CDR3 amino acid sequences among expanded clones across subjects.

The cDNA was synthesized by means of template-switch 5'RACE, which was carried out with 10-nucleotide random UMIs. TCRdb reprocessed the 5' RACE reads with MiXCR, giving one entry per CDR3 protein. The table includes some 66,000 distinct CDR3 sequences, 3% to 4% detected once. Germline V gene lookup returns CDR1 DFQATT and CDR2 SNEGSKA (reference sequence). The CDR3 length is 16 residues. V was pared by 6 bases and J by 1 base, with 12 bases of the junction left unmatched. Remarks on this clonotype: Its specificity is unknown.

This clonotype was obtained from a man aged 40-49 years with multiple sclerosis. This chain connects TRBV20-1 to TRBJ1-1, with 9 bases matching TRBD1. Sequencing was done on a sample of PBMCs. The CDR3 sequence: CSAEPGQGFSNTEAFF. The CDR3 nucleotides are TGCAGTGCCGAACCGGGACAGGGTTTTTCGAACACTGAAGCTTTCTTT.